Below are 9 T cell receptor beta chains sequenced from a single sample in a study of blood T cell repertoires in COVID-19. Sequencing was performed with immunoSEQ multiplex PCR; in TCRdb, only in-frame clones are kept and a portion is missing. The table has about 250,000 clones, about nine tenths seen once. The specimen sequenced was peripheral blood. All receptors come from a middle-aged woman who had recovered from COVID-19.

J is TRBJ2-1 and V is TRBV7-8; weak D call: TRBD2 (7 bases). This CDR3 is 14 amino acids long. V was shortened by 2 bases and J by 4 bases, with 9 bases between the two germline ends. Looked up from germline, CDR1 is SGHVS and CDR2 is FQNEAQ. The CDR3 protein is CASSLKGGYNEQFF. The CDR3 region has the DNA TGTGCCAGCAGCTTAAAGGGGGGGTACAATGAGCAGTTCTTC.

The chain is built from TRBV5-1 and TRBJ1-2; the match to TRBD1 covers 8 bases. The V gene's germline CDR1 is SGHRS and CDR2 YFSETQ. Losses at the gene ends were 0 bases for V and 7 bases for J; bases not matched to a gene: 5. CDR3 length: 14 residues. The CDR3 here is CASSLAGQGSGYTF. In nucleotides, the CDR3 is TGCGCCAGCAGCTTGGCCGGACAGGGCTCTGGCTACACCTTC.

The chain employs TRBV5-1 and TRBJ2-5, with 16 positions matching TRBD2. V dropped 6 bases and J dropped 5; count of bases not matched to a gene: 22. Germline lookup yields CDR1 SGHRS and CDR2 YFSETQ. The CDR3 runs 21 residues. CDR3 in DNA: TGCGCCAGCACCTCCGGGACTAGCGGGGGGGGCCATCTGGGTTCACGGGAGACCCAGTACTTC. It encodes CASTSGTSGGGHLGSRETQYF.

The chain is built from TRBV9 and TRBJ2-7, with 9 bases lining up with TRBD2. V was pared by 4 bases and J by 0 bases, with 8 bases of the junction left unmatched. The germline V gene has CDR1 SGDLS and CDR2 YYNGEE. The length of the CDR3 is 16 residues. The CDR3 coding sequence is TGTGCCAGCAGCCCCCGGCTAGCGGGAAACTCCTACGAGCAGTACTTC. Its protein product is CASSPRLAGNSYEQYF.

This chain joins TRBV5-6 and TRBJ2-6; D remains ambiguous. Trimming shortened V by 4 bases and J by 1 base, and 9 bases separated the two germline ends. This CDR3 contains 15 residues. Germline V gene lookup returns CDR1 SGHDT and CDR2 YYEEEE. CDR3 nucleotides: TGTGCCAGCAGCCCAACACCGTCTGGGGCCAACGTCCTGACTTTC. Protein sequence: CASSPTPSGANVLTF.

The chain has TRBV18 and TRBJ2-6; no clear D gene. Germline V gene data show CDR1 as KGHSH and CDR2 as LQKENI. This CDR3 spans 15 amino acids. V was cut by 3 bases and J by 0 bases, with 6 bases left in between. The CDR3 region is CASSPQLSGANVLTF. The CDR3 DNA follows: TGTGCCAGCTCACCCCAACTCTCTGGGGCCAACGTCCTGACTTTC.

The rearrangement joins TRBV3-1 (or the pseudogene TRBV3-2) to TRBJ2-7; 13 nucleotides line up with TRBD2. This CDR3 is built from 15 residues. CDR1 and CDR2 from the germline V gene are LGHDT and YNNKEL (reference sequence). V trimming: 1 base; J trimming: 5 bases; junction bases outside the gene matches: 2. CDR3 region: CASSQVGLAGNEQYF. CDR3 DNA: TGTGCCAGCAGCCAAGTGGGACTAGCGGGAAACGAGCAGTACTTC.

This rearrangement joins TRBV27 to TRBJ1-1; 12 bases fit TRBD1. Germline V gene sequence: CDR1 MNHEY, CDR2 SMNVEV (reference sequence). This CDR3 comprises 16 residues. Trimming took 2 bases from V and 6 from J; bases not matched to a gene: 7. CDR3 sequence (DNA): TGTGCCAGCAGTTTAGGGGGACAGGGGGCGAGGGCTGAAGCTTTCTTT. Protein product: CASSLGGQGARAEAFF.

The chain combines TRBV7-8 with TRBJ2-2; TRBD1 aligns across 10 bases. Germline trimming cut 7 bases from V and 3 bases from J; bases unmatched to any gene: 11. CDR1 is SGHVS and CDR2 is FQNEAQ in the germline V gene. CDR3 length: 17 amino acids. The chain's CDR3 is CASTPGPDRGHTGELFF. CDR3 sequence (DNA): TGTGCCAGCACCCCGGGACCCGACAGGGGGCACACCGGGGAGCTGTTTTTT.